The entry that follows covers one TCR beta chain sequence. Antigen specificity is unknown. The entry originates in a study of PD-L1 blockade in urothelial cancer. Study findings and constraints: Pretreatment TCR clonality in blood, when below the median, was predictive of better survival.

Time point indicated: pretreatment peripheral blood. Trimming removed 8 bases at V and 8 bases at J, with 10 bases between. The CDR3 has 12 amino acids. CDR1 and CDR2 from the germline V gene are MNHNY and SVGAGI (reference sequence). The method was immunoSEQ multiplex PCR; TCRdb's version includes in-frame clones alone and lacks a portion of them. The sample has 80,000 to 90,000 clones; more than 75% are singletons. The receptor was isolated from a man aged 60 to 69 with urothelial cancer. The chain is built from TRBV6-6 and TRBJ1-6; D remains ambiguous. The sample consisted of PBMCs, taken around atezolizumab (anti-PD-L1) treatment. CDR3: CASSQRHSPLHF. The CDR3 region has the DNA TGTGCCAGCTCCCAGCGGCATTCACCCCTCCACTTT.